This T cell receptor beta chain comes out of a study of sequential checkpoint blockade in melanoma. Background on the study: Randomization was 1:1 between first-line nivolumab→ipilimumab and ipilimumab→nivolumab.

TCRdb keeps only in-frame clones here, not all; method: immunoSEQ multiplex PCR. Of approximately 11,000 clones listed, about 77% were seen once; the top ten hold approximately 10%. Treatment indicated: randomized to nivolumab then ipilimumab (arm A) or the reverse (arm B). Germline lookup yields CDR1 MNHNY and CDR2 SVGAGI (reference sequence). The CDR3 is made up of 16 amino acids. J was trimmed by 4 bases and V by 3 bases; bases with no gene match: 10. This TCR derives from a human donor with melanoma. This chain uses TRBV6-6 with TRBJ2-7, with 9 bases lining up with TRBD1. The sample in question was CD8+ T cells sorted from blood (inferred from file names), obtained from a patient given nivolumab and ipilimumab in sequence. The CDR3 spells CASSYNRDRVIYEQYF. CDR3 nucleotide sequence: TGTGCCAGCAGTTATAACCGGGACAGGGTAATTTACGAGCAGTACTTC.